This paragraph reports one T cell receptor (beta chain). Per the original methods: Scientists estimated how many nucleated cells there were by amplifying reference gene primers. The protocol was immunoSEQ multiplex PCR, while the TCRdb copy is restricted to in-frame clones and leaves out a portion. V, J and clone size are those of that table, while D and trimming were read from the DNA. This table has roughly 290,000 clones, around 90% appearing once. These data come from a study of blood T cell repertoires in COVID-19. Across the study: The United States, Italy and Spain were the sources of the acute and convalescent COVID-19 samples. Sample material is recorded as cDNA or gDNA derived from T cells, B-cell-depleted T cells, or PBMCs.

Cohort 3 donors were reported recovered after two negative PCRs, clearance, or symptom resolution. The clonotype was recovered from a woman aged 40 to 50 who had recovered from COVID-19. The material sequenced was PBMCs or T cells enriched from blood (not recorded which).

The CDR3 loop is CASSSSGGSNQPQHF. The CDR3 DNA sequence: TGTGCCAGCAGTTCCTCGGGGGGAAGCAATCAGCCCCAGCATTTT. V and J are TRBV28 and TRBJ1-5; possibly TRBD1 for D (5 bases). The germline V gene encodes CDR1 MDHEN and CDR2 SYDVKM. This CDR3 has 15 amino acids. Trimming cost V 4 bases and J 1 base, with 11 bases left between them.